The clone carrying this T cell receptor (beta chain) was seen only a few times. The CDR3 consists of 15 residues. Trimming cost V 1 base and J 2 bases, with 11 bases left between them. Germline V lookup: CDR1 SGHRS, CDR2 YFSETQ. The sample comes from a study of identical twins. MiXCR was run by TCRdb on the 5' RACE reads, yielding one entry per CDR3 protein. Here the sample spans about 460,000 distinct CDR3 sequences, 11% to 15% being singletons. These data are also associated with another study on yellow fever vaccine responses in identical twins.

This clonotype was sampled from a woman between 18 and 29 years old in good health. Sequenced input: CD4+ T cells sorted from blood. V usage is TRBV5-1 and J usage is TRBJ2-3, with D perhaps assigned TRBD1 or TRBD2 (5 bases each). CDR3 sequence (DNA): TGCGCCAGCAGCTTGCTCCCGGGGACCACAGATACGCAGTATTTT. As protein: CASSLLPGTTDTQYF.